A single sample is the source of the 19 T cell receptor beta chains below, sequenced in a study of T-cell memory formation after mild COVID-19. TCRdb reanalysed the 5' RACE reads using MiXCR and keeps one entry per CDR3 protein. The table has fewer than 700,000 distinct CDR3 sequences, over 15% seen once. Material for sequencing was PBMCs or a T cell subset sorted from them (not recorded which). Every receptor here comes from an adult woman who had mild COVID-19 (a few samples of this study predate the infection). Cell type and time point are not known.

This CDR3 is CASSRQGGSTDTQYF. The DNA for the CDR3 is TGTGCCAGCAGTCGACAGGGTGGGAGCACAGATACGCAGTATTTT. The chain joins TRBV12-3 or TRBV12-4 to TRBJ2-3; TRBD1 matches 7 bases. The ends lost 5 bases at V and 0 bases at J; junction bases unmatched: 5. This CDR3 contains 15 residues.

The rearrangement links TRBV11-3 to TRBJ2-1, with D perhaps TRBD2 (5 bases). This CDR3 has 12 residues. V gave up 5 bases and J gave up 8 bases, with 10 bases separating them. CDR1 and CDR2 from the germline V gene are SGHNT and YENEEA. The CDR3 nucleotides are TGTGCCAGCAGCCAAACTAGACATGAGCAGTTCTTC. This encodes CASSQTRHEQFF.

This clonotype was seen a few times. The chain couples TRBV7-6 to TRBJ2-1, with 8 nucleotides matching TRBD1. Per germline, CDR1 SGHVS and CDR2 FNYEAQ. V lost 6 bases to trimming and J lost 5 bases; unmatched junction nucleotides: 3. CDR3 length: 13 residues. CDR3 in amino acids: CASRQGVNNEQFF. The CDR3 DNA reads TGTGCCAGCAGACAGGGGGTCAACAATGAGCAGTTCTTC.

This clonotype was detected a few times. A junction end diverges from the germline sequence, so it may reflect a read error. This sequence joins TRBV15 and TRBJ2-1; 10 nucleotides line up with TRBD2. Germline CDR1 LNHNV, CDR2 YYDKDF (reference sequence). The CDR3 consists of 13 residues. The CDR3 coding sequence is TGCGCCGGGGCTAGCGGGAGCACGGATGAGCAGTTCTTC. As protein: CAGASGSTDEQFF.

The chain has TRBV7-9 and TRBJ2-5; D not resolved. CDR3 size: 12 residues. Germline assignment: CDR1 SEHNR and CDR2 FQNEAQ (reference sequence). V gave up 5 bases and J gave up 5 bases, with 9 bases separating them. CDR3 DNA sequence: TGTGCCAGCAGCCCTCAAATGGAGACCCAGTACTTC. This sequence encodes CASSPQMETQYF.

This rearrangement joins TRBV24-1 to TRBJ2-5; 8 positions match TRBD2. V lost 4 bases to trimming and J lost 1 base; unmatched junction nucleotides: 4. Germline V gene sequence: CDR1 KGHDR, CDR2 SFDVKD. This CDR3 spans 15 amino acids. Here the CDR3 reads CATSEVAGLQETQYF. The CDR3 nucleotides read TGTGCCACCAGTGAAGTAGCGGGGCTCCAAGAGACCCAGTACTTC.

J is TRBJ2-1 and V is TRBV5-6; TRBD1 or TRBD2 may be the D gene (5 bases each). The CDR3 length is 12 residues. V was cut by 0 bases and J by 11 bases, with 9 bases left in between. The germline V gene has CDR1 SGHDT and CDR2 YYEEEE. CDR3 coding DNA: TGTGCCAGCAGCTTGGCTGGGACCAAGCAGTTCTTC. This translates into CASSLAGTKQFF.

The gene calls are TRBV12-3 or TRBV12-4 and TRBJ2-5; D is unclear. Trimming cost V 4 bases and J 5 bases, with 8 bases left between them. There are 12 residues in the CDR3. The CDR3 DNA reads as TGTGCCAGCAGTTGGAACGGTGAGACCCAGTACTTC. Translation: CASSWNGETQYF.

A few counts support this clonotype. The V call is TRBV7-9, the J call TRBJ2-5; D is possibly TRBD1 (5 bases). The germline CDR1 and CDR2 sequences are SEHNR and FQNEAQ (reference sequence). Trimming removed 5 bases at V and 1 base at J, with 11 bases between. The CDR3 contains 14 residues. CDR3 sequence: CASSDQDTQETQYF. The DNA for the CDR3 is TGTGCCAGCAGCGATCAGGACACCCAAGAGACCCAGTACTTC. Looking up the rest from reference TRBV7-9 and TRBJ2-5 gives the full variable domain: DTGVSQNPRHKITKRGQNVTFRCDPISEHNRLYWYRQTLGQGPEFLTYFQNEAQLEKSRLLSDRFSAERPKGSFSTLEIQRTEQGDSAMYLCASSDQDTQETQYFGPGTRLLVL.

This clonotype was seen only a few times. The rearrangement uses TRBV12-3 or TRBV12-4 and TRBJ2-7; 9 bases match TRBD1. The CDR3 is 15 residues long. The ends lost 6 bases at V and 5 bases at J; junction bases unmatched: 11. CDR3 nucleotides: TGTGCCAGCAGCGAACTACAGGGGGCACGGGACGAGCAGTACTTC. This encodes CASSELQGARDEQYF.

The CDR3 coding sequence is TGTGCCAGCTCACCACCTTCGCTCGACAGGTATGAAGCTTTCTTT. Translating it yields CASSPPSLDRYEAFF. The chain employs TRBV18 and TRBJ1-1; D perhaps matches TRBD1 (6 bases). The CDR3 is 15 residues long. The ends were cut back, 0 bases at V and 7 bases at J, with 15 bases in the middle. Germline values: CDR1 KGHSH, CDR2 LQKENI. Looking up the rest from reference TRBV18 and TRBJ1-1 gives the full variable domain: NAGVMQNPRHLVRRRGQEARLRCSPMKGHSHVYWYRQLPEEGLKFMVYLQKENIIDESGMPKERFSAEFPKEGPSILRIQQVVRGDSAAYFCASSPPSLDRYEAFFGQGTRLTVV.

This clonotype has a handful of counts. This chain connects TRBV5-1 to TRBJ1-1, with TRBD1 matching over 7 bases. CDR1 is SGHRS and CDR2 is YFSETQ in the germline V gene. The trim removed 0 bases at V and 7 bases at J, leaving 6 bases unmatched. The CDR3 consists of 14 residues. CDR3 region: CASSLGKTGSEAFF. CDR3 DNA: TGCGCCAGCAGCTTGGGAAAGACAGGGAGTGAAGCTTTCTTT.

There are a few counts of this clonotype. The chain recombines TRBV7-6 with TRBJ2-1, with D unclear. CDR3 length: 15 residues. Germline V gives CDR1 SGHVS, CDR2 FNYEAQ. The ends were cut back, 5 bases at V and 10 bases at J, with 21 bases in the middle. CDR3 DNA: TGTGCCAGCAGCCCCGAGACTCGCCCCCCACCGGAGCAGTTCTTC. It codes for CASSPETRPPPEQFF.

Written as DNA, the CDR3 is TGTGCCAGCTCACCACCGACCCAAAGGGACATTCAGTACTTC. This codes for CASSPPTQRDIQYF. This rearrangement joins TRBV18 to TRBJ2-4, with D unclear. V lost 0 bases and J lost 8, with 11 bases in between. Germline CDR1 and CDR2: KGHSH and LQKENI. This CDR3 comprises 14 residues.

The table lists this clonotype with a few counts. The chain has TRBV6-6 and TRBJ1-1, with 8 bases matching TRBD1. The germline V gene has CDR1 MNHNY and CDR2 SVGAGI (reference sequence). The CDR3 spans 14 residues. The V segment lost 0 bases and the J segment 10 bases; nucleotides outside the gene matches: 7. CDR3 nucleotide sequence: TGTGCCAGCAGTTACTCAGACAGGGGTTCGGTAGCTTTCTTT. It specifies CASSYSDRGSVAFF.

This chain's CDR3 is CASLKDLNTEAFF. The DNA for the CDR3 is TGTGCCAGCTTGAAAGACCTGAACACTGAAGCTTTCTTT. The chain couples TRBV19 to TRBJ1-1; no clear D gene. V shed 9 bases and J shed 0 bases, with 11 bases lying between them. From germline, CDR1 is LNHDA and CDR2 SQIVND (reference sequence). The CDR3 sequence is 13 residues long.

This clonotype has ten or more counts. The chain is built from TRBV24-1 and TRBJ2-3, with TRBD1 identical over 7 bases. V gave up 5 bases and J gave up 2 bases; unmatched junction bases: 12. This CDR3 has 17 residues. Per the germline V gene, CDR1 is KGHDR and CDR2 is SFDVKD. This chain's CDR3 is CATSGHTGTELTDTQYF. The CDR3 bases are TGTGCCACCAGTGGCCATACCGGGACAGAACTCACAGATACGCAGTATTTT.

This clonotype was seen a handful of times. The chain carries TRBV20-1 and TRBJ1-2, with 7 bases lining up with TRBD1. Germline V gene sequence: CDR1 DFQATT, CDR2 SNEGSKA (reference sequence). The ends lost 0 bases at V and 5 bases at J; junction bases unmatched: 6. The CDR3 has 14 residues. The CDR3 DNA reads as TGCAGTGCTAGAGACAGGGGGAGGGGGTATGGCTACACCTTC. This sequence encodes CSARDRGRGYGYTF.

This clonotype was counted a few times. The gene calls are TRBV18 and TRBJ1-2, with D unresolved. The CDR3 totals 13 residues. The germline CDR1 and CDR2 sequences are KGHSH and LQKENI. Trimming pared 4 bases from V and 3 bases from J, leaving 9 bases between. The CDR3 bases are TGTGCCAGCTCACGAATTAAGGACTATGGCTACACCTTC. Amino acid sequence: CASSRIKDYGYTF.